Each of the 21 T cell receptor beta chains below was sequenced from the same sample in a study of pediatric ulcerative colitis. The rectum was sampled with one to two pinch biopsies at colonoscopy. Sequencing was performed with immunoSEQ multiplex PCR; in TCRdb, only in-frame clones are kept and a portion is missing. The sample records approximately 38,000 clones, around 75% being singletons. Sequencing was carried out using gut tissue. The receptors stem from a boy between 10 and 17 years old with severe ulcerative colitis.

The CDR3 DNA reads as TGTGCCAGCAGGCCTCAGGGGGCGGGAAACACCATATATTTT. Translating gives CASRPQGAGNTIYF. This chain joins TRBV6-5 and TRBJ1-3; 8 positions agree with TRBD1. The V and J ends lost 6 bases and 4 bases, in that order; junction bases with no gene match: 5. The germline V gene encodes CDR1 MNHEY and CDR2 SVGAGI. The CDR3 is made up of 14 amino acids.

The chain carries TRBV12-5 and TRBJ2-7; D is undetermined. Trimming cost V 2 bases and J 6 bases, with 17 bases left between them. This CDR3 is built from 15 residues. Germline V CDR1 and CDR2: LGHNT, FRNRAP. The CDR3 nucleotides are TGTGCTAGTGGTTTGAGATATGGTGGGGTGGCCGAGCAGTACTTC. This gives the protein CASGLRYGGVAEQYF.

The rearrangement uses TRBV7-9 and TRBJ2-7; possibly TRBD2 for D (5 bases). V was clipped by 3 bases and J by 2 bases, with 17 bases between them. Germline V gene data show CDR1 as SEHNR and CDR2 as FQNEAQ (reference sequence). This CDR3 contains 16 residues. The CDR3 region has the DNA TGTGCCAGCAGCTTTTATGAGGGCCTAGGGACCTACGAGCAGTACTTC. This codes for CASSFYEGLGTYEQYF.

The chain couples TRBV7-2 to TRBJ2-1; 7 bases align to TRBD2. Germline assignment: CDR1 SGHTA and CDR2 FQGNSA. V gave up 3 bases and J gave up 2 bases; unmatched junction bases: 4. This CDR3 contains 15 residues. CDR3 nucleotides: TGTGCCAGCAGCTTCATTGGGGGGGCCTACAATGAGCAGTTCTTC. Translation: CASSFIGGAYNEQFF.

The V call is TRBV6-1, the J call TRBJ2-1; 13 bases map to TRBD2. V was pared by 4 bases and J by 8 bases, with 8 bases of the junction left unmatched. The CDR3 spans 16 residues. Looked up from germline, CDR1 is MNHNS and CDR2 is SASEGT. This CDR3 reads CASSARLAGGIHEQFF. The CDR3, as DNA: TGTGCCAGCAGTGCCAGACTAGCGGGGGGCATACATGAGCAGTTCTTC.

The rearrangement links TRBV9 to TRBJ2-1; weak D call: TRBD1 (6 bases). Between the trimmed V and J ends, which lost 2 bases and 5 bases, there was a span of 17 bases. Germline CDR1 is SGDLS and CDR2 is YYNGEE. This CDR3 spans 16 amino acids. CDR3 loop: CASSVSGGGLDNEQFF. The CDR3 nucleotides are TGTGCCAGCAGCGTCAGTGGGGGCGGATTAGACAATGAGCAGTTCTTC.

The rearrangement uses TRBV7-9 and TRBJ1-2; TRBD1 agrees at 7 bases. V lost 7 bases and J lost 7; bases outside the gene matches: 18. The CDR3 totals 16 residues. Germline loops: CDR1 SEHNR, CDR2 FQNEAQ (reference sequence). This CDR3 reads CASTNRGRGDSGGYTF. The CDR3 DNA sequence: TGTGCCAGCACCAATAGGGGGCGGGGCGACAGTGGTGGCTACACCTTC.

The J gene is TRBJ1-2, the V gene TRBV7-9; D may be TRBD1 (6 bases). V was trimmed by 5 bases and J by 3 bases, leaving 16 bases between them. CDR3 size: 15 residues. The V gene's germline CDR1 is SEHNR and CDR2 FQNEAQ (reference sequence). The CDR3 here is CASSPRDTGYYGYTF. In DNA form, the CDR3 reads TGTGCCAGCAGCCCCCGGGACACGGGATACTATGGCTACACCTTC.

V usage is TRBV6-1 and J usage is TRBJ1-5, with D perhaps matching TRBD1 (6 bases). The V gene's germline CDR1 is MNHNS and CDR2 SASEGT. The CDR3 contains 16 residues. V shed 4 bases and J shed 1 base, with 14 bases lying between them. The CDR3 region is CASSVQGRGSNQPQHF. In nucleotides, the CDR3 is TGTGCCAGCAGTGTACAGGGAAGGGGAAGCAATCAGCCCCAGCATTTT.

The chain carries TRBV29-1 and TRBJ2-2; no clear D. The germline V gene has CDR1 SQVTM and CDR2 ANQGSEA. Trimming pared 4 bases from V and 6 bases from J, leaving 12 bases between. This CDR3 has 13 residues. The CDR3 sequence: CSVVRQSPGELFF. The CDR3 coding sequence is TGCAGCGTTGTACGGCAGTCTCCCGGGGAGCTGTTTTTT.

The CDR3 sequence: CASSRDRDSNQPQHF. In DNA form, the CDR3 reads TGCGCCAGCAGCCGAGACAGAGATAGCAATCAGCCCCAGCATTTT. This chain joins TRBV4-1 and TRBJ1-5, with D possibly matching TRBD1 (5 bases). CDR1 and CDR2 from the germline V gene are MGHRA and YSYEKL. Trimming left V 4 bases short and J 0 bases short, with 10 bases between. This CDR3 region has 15 residues.

This chain joins TRBV7-9 and TRBJ2-7; D unclear. The CDR3 runs 11 residues. Germline V gene sequence: CDR1 SEHNR, CDR2 FQNEAQ (reference sequence). The V end was cut by 0 bases, the J end by 6 bases, with 3 bases between. The CDR3 sequence: CASSLAGEQYF. The CDR3, as DNA: TGTGCCAGCAGCTTAGCCGGCGAGCAGTACTTC. The whole variable domain, filled in from reference TRBV7-9 and TRBJ2-7, reads DTGVSQNPRHKITKRGQNVTFRCDPISEHNRLYWYRQTLGQGPEFLTYFQNEAQLEKSRLLSDRFSAERPKGSFSTLEIQRTEQGDSAMYLCASSLAGEQYFGPGTRLTVT.

The chain recombines TRBV4-1 with TRBJ2-3; D gene uncertain. The CDR3 totals 14 residues. In germline, CDR1 is MGHRA, CDR2 YSYEKL. V was clipped by 3 bases and J by 4 bases, with 11 bases between them. Written as DNA, the CDR3 is TGCGCCAGCAGCCAGTCGCTCGGCGCAGATACGCAGTATTTT. Protein sequence: CASSQSLGADTQYF.

This rearrangement joins TRBV6-1 to TRBJ2-1, with 8 bases matching TRBD1. This CDR3 has 14 residues. Trimming at V came to 10 bases and at J to 7 bases, leaving 12 bases not matched to a gene. Germline V gene lookup returns CDR1 MNHNS and CDR2 SASEGT. CDR3 DNA sequence: TGTGCCACCAGGGGACAGGCTCTACGTAATGAGCAGTTCTTC. Translating it yields CATRGQALRNEQFF.

The rearrangement uses TRBV19 and TRBJ2-6, with D possibly TRBD1 on 6 matching bases. The CDR3 is made up of 18 amino acids. V shed 3 bases and J shed 0 bases, with 15 bases lying between them. From germline, CDR1 is LNHDA and CDR2 SQIVND (reference sequence). The CDR3 is CASSMRAQQGSGANVLTF. CDR3 bases: TGTGCCAGTAGTATGCGGGCACAACAGGGCTCTGGGGCCAACGTCCTGACTTTC.

CDR3 sequence reads: CASSEGKGGHDEQFF. CDR3 nucleotides: TGTGCCAGCAGTGAGGGGAAGGGGGGGCACGATGAGCAGTTCTTC. J is TRBJ2-1 and V is TRBV2, with a tentative D call TRBD2 (7 bases). V lost 3 bases to trimming and J lost 8 bases, with 17 bases between them. In germline, CDR1 is SNHLY, CDR2 FYNNEI. The CDR3 spans 15 residues.

V is TRBV10-3 and J is TRBJ1-2; a weak D match, TRBD1 (5 bases). Germline V CDR1 and CDR2: ENHRY, SYGVKD. V gave up 2 bases and J gave up 11 bases, with 21 bases separating them. CDR3 length: 15 amino acids. The DNA for the CDR3 is TGTGCCATCAGTGAGACTATTGGGGGAGCCCCTGGGTACACCTTC. It codes for CAISETIGGAPGYTF.

J is TRBJ1-2 and V is TRBV15; D is possibly TRBD1 (6 bases). V was cut by 0 bases and J by 5 bases, with 10 bases left in between. The CDR3 runs 14 residues. The germline gives CDR1 LNHNV, CDR2 YYDKDF (reference sequence). CDR3 region: CATSRDRGKYGYTF. In DNA form, the CDR3 reads TGTGCCACCAGCAGAGATAGGGGGAAGTATGGCTACACCTTC.

This sequence joins TRBV11-2 and TRBJ1-1; no firm D call. The V end lost 3 bases, the J end lost 4 bases, and 9 bases lay between the germline ends. CDR1 is SGHAT, CDR2 FQNNGV, per germline. CDR3 size: 13 residues. The CDR3 is CASSLVTSTEAFF. CDR3 coding DNA: TGTGCCAGCAGCTTGGTTACGAGCACTGAAGCTTTCTTT.

The J gene is TRBJ2-3, the V gene TRBV11-2, with a tentative D call TRBD2 (6 bases). This CDR3 is 18 amino acids long. The V end lost 2 bases, the J end lost 2 bases, and 20 bases lay between the germline ends. CDR1 is SGHAT and CDR2 is FQNNGV in the germline V gene. This CDR3 is CASSLTYWLGGITDTQYF. CDR3 nucleotides: TGTGCCAGCAGCTTAACGTACTGGCTGGGGGGTATCACAGATACGCAGTATTTT.

The rearrangement uses TRBV27 and TRBJ2-2; 12 bases fit TRBD1. This CDR3 spans 17 amino acids. CDR1 is MNHEY and CDR2 is SMNVEV in the germline V gene (reference sequence). V was pared by 6 bases and J by 7 bases, with 12 bases of the junction left unmatched. The DNA of the CDR3 is TGTGCCAGCAGCCGGTTTGGGGACAGGGGGCATAGCGGGGAGCTGTTTTTT. Translating gives CASSRFGDRGHSGELFF.